The next 29 T cell receptor beta chains were all read from a single sample in a study of T cell repertoires in cytomegalovirus infection. MiXCR, applied by TCRdb to the reads, yields one record per CDR3 protein. Found here are around 630,000 distinct CDR3 sequences, 24% of them singletons; the top ten hold roughly 8%. Material for sequencing was CD8+ T cells from PBMCs. Source of these receptors: a human donor in good health (CMV status not recorded). Some clones in this sample may be carry-over from other donors' samples.

The rearrangement uses TRBV24-1 and TRBJ2-1; TRBD2 aligns across 10 bases. The germline CDR1 and CDR2 sequences are KGHDR and SFDVKD. The V gene end was trimmed by 1 base and the J gene end by 5 bases; junction bases not matched to a gene: 10. The CDR3 extends over 18 amino acids. The CDR3: CATSDFLSGGPNNNEQFF. The DNA for the CDR3 is TGTGCCACCAGTGATTTCCTTAGCGGGGGGCCCAATAACAATGAGCAGTTCTTC.

V gene TRBV6-2 or TRBV6-3 combines with J gene TRBJ2-5, with D possibly TRBD1 on 6 matching bases. Trimming shortened V by 6 bases and J by 4 bases, and 9 bases separated the two germline ends. The CDR3 loop spans 12 amino acids. Looked up from germline, CDR1 is MNHEY and CDR2 is SVGEGT. CDR3 DNA: TGTGCCAGCAGAACCAGGGGAGAGACCCAGTACTTC. The encoded protein is CASRTRGETQYF.

This clonotype was seen many times. V and J are TRBV7-6 and TRBJ2-1; D is unresolved. CDR1 is SGHVS, CDR2 FNYEAQ, per germline. The ends were cut back, 1 base at V and 12 bases at J, with 16 bases in the middle. The CDR3 is made up of 14 amino acids. Here the CDR3 DNA reads TGTGCCAGCAGCTTAGAGGCGCCTACAATGAGGCAGTTCTTC. Its protein is CASSLEAPTMRQFF.

This rearrangement joins TRBV7-9 to TRBJ1-4, with D hard to call. The CDR3 spans 15 residues. The V and J ends lost 4 bases and 10 bases respectively, with 19 bases between them. Per germline, CDR1 SEHNR and CDR2 FQNEAQ (reference sequence). CDR3 nucleotides: TGTGCCAGCAGCTACTCGGGAAGGGCAGCCGGAAAACTGTTTTTT. Translating it yields CASSYSGRAAGKLFF.

This clonotype appeared a few times. The CDR3 loop is CATSGLGGGSNQPQHF. The DNA for the CDR3 is TGTGCCACCAGCGGCTTGGGGGGGGGTAGCAATCAGCCCCAGCATTTT. The V gene is TRBV15, the J gene TRBJ1-5; D may be TRBD1 (5 bases). Germline assignment: CDR1 LNHNV and CDR2 YYDKDF (reference sequence). Trimming removed 5 bases from V and 0 bases from J, with 14 bases in between. This CDR3 is 16 amino acids long.

This chain links TRBV4-3 with TRBJ1-1; D is undetermined. CDR1 and CDR2 (germline): LGHNA, YSLEER. This CDR3 region has 14 residues. Between the trimmed V and J ends, which lost 0 bases and 8 bases, there was a span of 13 bases. CDR3 region: CASSQEVVYSEAFF. CDR3 bases: TGCGCCAGCAGCCAAGAAGTAGTATACTCCGAAGCTTTCTTT.

In this sample, this clonotype turned up many times. The rearrangement links TRBV7-2 to TRBJ2-1, with 7 bases identical to TRBD1. CDR1 is SGHTA and CDR2 is FQGNSA in the germline V gene. Trimming at V came to 4 bases and at J to 7 bases, leaving 7 bases not matched to a gene. CDR3 length: 14 residues. The CDR3 DNA sequence: TGTGCCAGCAGCTCCAGCCCGACAGGGAATGAGCAGTTCTTC. Residues: CASSSSPTGNEQFF.

The CDR3 bases are TGTGCCAGCAGCGATAGGATCGGGAACACTGAAGCTTTCTTT. It is translated as CASSDRIGNTEAFF. V gene TRBV7-9 combines with J gene TRBJ1-1; D is unresolved. This CDR3 spans 14 amino acids. V shed 5 bases and J shed 1 base, with 11 bases lying between them. Germline CDR1 SEHNR, CDR2 FQNEAQ (reference sequence).

Worth noting for this clonotype: A read error may explain this, as a much larger clone is one base away. The V call is TRBV28, the J call TRBJ2-6, with D perhaps matching TRBD1 or TRBD2 (5 bases each). The CDR3 is made up of 17 amino acids. Germline-derived CDR1 and CDR2 are MDHEN and SYDVKM. CDR3 sequence (DNA): TGTGCCAGCAGCCCCGAGCTTGGGGGAGCTGGGGCCGACGTCCTGACTTTC. Its translation: CASSPELGGAGADVLTF.

This clonotype was recorded a few times. The V gene is TRBV14, the J gene TRBJ2-1; D is unclear. The CDR3 extends over 17 amino acids. Trimming pared 0 bases from V and 3 bases from J, leaving 15 bases between. The germline gives CDR1 SGHDN, CDR2 FVKESK. For the CDR3, the DNA is TGTGCCAGCAGCCAAGAACCCCATCCCATGAACTACAATGAGCAGTTCTTC. Its protein is CASSQEPHPMNYNEQFF.

The chain couples TRBV28 to TRBJ1-4, with 9 positions matching TRBD1. Germline trimming cut 3 bases from V and 6 bases from J; bases unmatched to any gene: 5. CDR3 length: 15 residues. CDR1 and CDR2 (germline): MDHEN, SYDVKM. For the CDR3, the DNA is TGTGCCAGCAGTTTCACAGGGGGCACATATGAAAAACTGTTTTTT. Translation gives CASSFTGGTYEKLFF.

The table lists this clonotype with many counts. The chain is built from TRBV7-2 and TRBJ1-5; D unresolved. V was clipped by 5 bases and J by 4 bases, with 18 bases between them. Per the germline V gene, CDR1 is SGHTA and CDR2 is FQGNSA. This CDR3 has 16 residues. The CDR3 here is CASSAVPGQTNQPQHF. The DNA of the CDR3 is TGTGCCAGCAGCGCGGTGCCGGGTCAGACAAATCAGCCCCAGCATTTT.

This clonotype has at least ten counts. The gene calls are TRBV7-2 and TRBJ2-1, with TRBD1 matching 8 bases. Germline loops: CDR1 SGHTA, CDR2 FQGNSA. This CDR3 has 14 amino acids. The V and J ends lost 5 bases and 6 bases, in that order; junction bases with no gene match: 6. The chain's CDR3 is CASSPPGQGNEQFF. CDR3 nucleotide sequence: TGTGCCAGCAGCCCCCCAGGACAGGGCAATGAGCAGTTCTTC.

To note about this clonotype: Its ends do not fully match the called genes, so a read error is possible. This chain joins TRBV19 and TRBJ2-1; perhaps TRBD2 as D (5 bases). The germline gives CDR1 LNHDA, CDR2 SQIVND (reference sequence). CDR3 length: 14 residues. The CDR3 DNA is TGTGCAAGTAGTGTTAGGGTAGCGTTCTATGAGCAGTTCTTC. Amino acid sequence: CASSVRVAFYEQFF.

This clonotype was detected many times. The chain is built from TRBV7-2 and TRBJ1-1; D may be TRBD1 (5 bases). This CDR3 is built from 15 residues. V was pared by 5 bases and J by 1 base, with 14 bases between. Germline-derived CDR1 and CDR2 are SGHTA and FQGNSA. The CDR3, as DNA: TGTGCCAGCAGCAAACCTGGGGGGGAGAACACTGAAGCTTTCTTT. It specifies CASSKPGGENTEAFF.

The chain joins TRBV6-4 to TRBJ2-7, with D unresolved. V was trimmed by 4 bases and J by 3 bases, leaving 7 bases between them. Germline lookup yields CDR1 MRHNA and CDR2 SNTAGT. CDR3 length: 12 residues. The CDR3 DNA is TGTGCCAGCAGTGTGAGGTGCTACGAGCAGTACGTC. It yields the protein CASSVRCYEQYV.

In its sample, this clonotype was seen a few times. The V gene is TRBV20-1, the J gene TRBJ2-2, with D maybe TRBD1 (6 bases). The CDR3 totals 15 residues. The V gene lost 6 bases and the J gene lost 2 bases, with 16 bases spanning the gap. Germline CDR1 and CDR2: DFQATT and SNEGSKA (reference sequence). In DNA, the CDR3 is TGCAGTGCAATGGAACAGGGACAAAACACCGGGGAGCTGTTTTTT. Protein sequence: CSAMEQGQNTGELFF.

The DNA for the CDR3 is TGCAGCGTCCCGAAGGTCAGGGGACGGCCTGGTCAGTTCTTC. This translates into CSVPKVRGRPGQFF. The chain joins TRBV29-1 to TRBJ2-1, with a weak D call TRBD1 (6 bases). Trimming removed 6 bases from V and 13 bases from J, with 25 bases in between. The germline gives CDR1 SQVTM, CDR2 ANQGSEA. CDR3 size: 14 residues.

This clonotype was picked up a small number of times. The chain carries TRBV14 and TRBJ1-1; D possibly corresponds to TRBD1 (5 bases). Trimming cost V 3 bases and J 5 bases, with 13 bases left between them. The CDR3 is made up of 14 amino acids. CDR1 and CDR2 (germline): SGHDN, FVKESK. The CDR3 is CASSQGLRRTEAFF. CDR3 nucleotide sequence: TGTGCCAGCAGCCAGGGACTTAGGCGTACTGAAGCTTTCTTT.

On this clonotype: Its ends do not fully match the called genes, so a read error is possible. The gene calls are TRBV25-1 and TRBJ1-2, with D unclear. The CDR3 runs 15 residues. Looked up from germline, CDR1 is MGHDK and CDR2 is SYGVNS. DNA of the CDR3: TGTGTCAGCAGTGGATTCTTTCTTTCGGACTATGGCTACACCTTC. This encodes CVSSGFFLSDYGYTF.

There are many counts of this clonotype. The chain is built from TRBV6-5 and TRBJ2-1; D gene ambiguous. Between the trimmed V and J ends, which lost 0 bases and 10 bases, there was a span of 19 bases. The CDR3 length is 16 residues. Per the germline V gene, CDR1 is MNHEY and CDR2 is SVGAGI. CDR3 DNA sequence: TGTGCCAGCAGTTACTCGAAAAGGGATGGCCGGCGGGAGCAGTTCTTC. This encodes CASSYSKRDGRREQFF.

V and J are TRBV14 and TRBJ2-7, with D tentatively TRBD2 (5 bases). CDR1 and CDR2 from the germline V gene are SGHDN and FVKESK. The germline V and J ends were trimmed by 1 base and 3 bases, with 7 bases remaining between them. This CDR3 region has 13 residues. CDR3 sequence reads: CASSQGTFYEQYV. The DNA for the CDR3 is TGTGCCAGCAGCCAAGGGACTTTCTACGAGCAGTACGTC.

Only a few counts were recorded for this clonotype. The V call is TRBV20-1, the J call TRBJ2-7; D unclear. The germline CDR1 and CDR2 sequences are DFQATT and SNEGSKA (reference sequence). The CDR3 covers 12 residues. V was clipped by 5 bases and J by 1 base, with 9 bases between them. CDR3 sequence: CSAPDGSYEQYV. The CDR3 DNA reads TGCAGTGCTCCGGACGGATCCTACGAGCAGTACGTC.

This clonotype came up many times. The chain uses TRBV7-6 and TRBJ1-1; D is uncertain. V lost 5 bases and J 1 base, leaving 8 bases between the germline ends. Germline CDR1 reads SGHVS; CDR2 reads FNYEAQ. This CDR3 region has 13 residues. CDR3 nucleotide sequence: TGTGCCAGCAGCCAACAGACGAACACTGAAGCTTTCTTT. It is translated as CASSQQTNTEAFF.

The sample holds many counts of this clonotype. This sequence joins TRBV6-2 or TRBV6-3 and TRBJ1-1, with D unresolved. V dropped 4 bases and J dropped 4 bases, with 4 bases sitting between them. From germline, CDR1 is MNHEY and CDR2 SVGEGT. The CDR3 contains 11 residues. The CDR3, as DNA: TGTGCCAGCAGTTCCGCCACTGAAGCTTTCTTT. As protein: CASSSATEAFF.

This clonotype was detected only a few times. V gene TRBV28 combines with J gene TRBJ2-7, with TRBD1 matching over 8 bases. V was pared by 5 bases and J by 4 bases, with 10 bases of the junction left unmatched. The CDR3 is 15 amino acids. Germline V gene data show CDR1 as MDHEN and CDR2 as SYDVKM. CDR3 DNA sequence: TGTGCCAGCAGTCCCCGACAGGGGTTAGTATACGAGCAGTACTTC. Encoded protein: CASSPRQGLVYEQYF.

In its sample, this clonotype was seen a few times. The CDR3 nucleotides are TGTGCCAGCAGCCAATTTAGGGGACCGAACACTGAAGCTTTCTTT. Its protein is CASSQFRGPNTEAFF. The chain joins TRBV14 to TRBJ1-1, with D maybe TRBD1 (5 bases). Trimming shortened V by 2 bases and J by 1 base, and 11 bases separated the two germline ends. The length of the CDR3 is 15 residues. Germline CDR1 SGHDN, CDR2 FVKESK. The full variable domain, its missing parts supplied by reference TRBV14 and TRBJ1-1, is EAGVTQFPSHSVIEKGQTVTLRCDPISGHDNLYWYRRVMGKEIKFLLHFVKESKQDESGMPNNRFLAERTGGTYSTLKVQPAELEDSGVYFCASSQFRGPNTEAFFGQGTRLTVV.

This chain joins TRBV6-2 or TRBV6-3 and TRBJ2-7, with unresolved D. Germline values: CDR1 MNHEY, CDR2 SVGEGT. Trimming left V 4 bases short and J 4 bases short, with 14 bases between. This CDR3 has 14 amino acids. The CDR3 is CASSFGGPSYEQYF. For the CDR3, the DNA is TGTGCCAGCAGTTTCGGCGGACCTTCATACGAGCAGTACTTC.

CDR3 loop: CASSYGTSGRNEQFF. The CDR3 nucleotides are TGTGCCAGCAGTTACGGTACTAGCGGACGCAATGAGCAGTTCTTC. The V call is TRBV6-5, the J call TRBJ2-1; 8 nucleotides align to TRBD2. This CDR3 is built from 15 residues. The trim removed 2 bases at V and 6 bases at J, leaving 6 bases unmatched. Germline V lookup: CDR1 MNHEY, CDR2 SVGAGI.